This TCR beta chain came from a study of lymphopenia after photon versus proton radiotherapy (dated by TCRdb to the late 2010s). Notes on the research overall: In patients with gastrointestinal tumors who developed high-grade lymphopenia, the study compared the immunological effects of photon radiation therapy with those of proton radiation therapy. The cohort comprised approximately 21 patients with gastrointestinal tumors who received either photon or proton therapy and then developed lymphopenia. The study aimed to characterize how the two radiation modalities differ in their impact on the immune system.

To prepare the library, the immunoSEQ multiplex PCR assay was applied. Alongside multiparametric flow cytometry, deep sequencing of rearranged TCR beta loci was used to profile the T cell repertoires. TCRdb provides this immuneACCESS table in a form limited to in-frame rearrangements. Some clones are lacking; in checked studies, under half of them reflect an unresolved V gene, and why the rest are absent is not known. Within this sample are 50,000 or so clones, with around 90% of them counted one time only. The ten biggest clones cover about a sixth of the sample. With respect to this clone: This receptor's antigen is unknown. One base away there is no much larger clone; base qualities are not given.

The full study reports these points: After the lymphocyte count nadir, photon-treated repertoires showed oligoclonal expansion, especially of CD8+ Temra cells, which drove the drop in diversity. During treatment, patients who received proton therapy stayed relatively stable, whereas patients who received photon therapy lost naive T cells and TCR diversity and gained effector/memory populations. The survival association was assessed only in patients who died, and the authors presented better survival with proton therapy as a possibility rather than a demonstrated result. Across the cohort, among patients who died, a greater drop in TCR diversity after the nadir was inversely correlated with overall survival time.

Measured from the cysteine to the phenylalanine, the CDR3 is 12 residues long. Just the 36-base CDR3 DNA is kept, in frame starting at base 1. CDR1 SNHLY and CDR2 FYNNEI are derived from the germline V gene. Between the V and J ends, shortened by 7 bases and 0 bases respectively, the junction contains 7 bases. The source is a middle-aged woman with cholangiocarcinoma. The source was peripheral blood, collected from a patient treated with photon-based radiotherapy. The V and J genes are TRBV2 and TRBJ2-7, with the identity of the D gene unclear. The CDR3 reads CASTPFSYEQYF. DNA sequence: TGTGCCAGCACACCATTCTCCTACGAGCAGTACTTC.